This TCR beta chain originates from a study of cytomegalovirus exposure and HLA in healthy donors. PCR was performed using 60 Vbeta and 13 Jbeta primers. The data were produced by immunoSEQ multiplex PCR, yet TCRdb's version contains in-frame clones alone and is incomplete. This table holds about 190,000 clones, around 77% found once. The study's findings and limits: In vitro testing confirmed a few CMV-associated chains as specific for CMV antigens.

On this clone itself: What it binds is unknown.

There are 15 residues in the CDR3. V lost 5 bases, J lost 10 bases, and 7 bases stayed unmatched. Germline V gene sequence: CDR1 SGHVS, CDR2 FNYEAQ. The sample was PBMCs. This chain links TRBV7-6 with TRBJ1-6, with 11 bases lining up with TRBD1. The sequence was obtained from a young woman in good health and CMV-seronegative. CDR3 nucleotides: TGTGCCAGCAGCCCCGGGACAGGGGGTCGCTCACCCCTCCACTTT. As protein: CASSPGTGGRSPLHF.